This TCR beta chain originates from a study of graft-versus-host responses after intestinal transplantation. Clones were read by immunoSEQ multiplex PCR, and TCRdb kept only the in-frame ones, dropping some. The profile shows about 100,000 clones, roughly 87% of them singletons. Only one count was recorded for this clone. The antigen remains undetermined. This sequence originates from a human donor who was the organ donor for an intestinal transplant. The sample here was unstimulated CD4+ T cells sorted from spleen or lymph node cells, taken before transplant.

This chain's CDR3 is CASSLRDRTYEQYF. In DNA form, the CDR3 reads TGTGCCAGTAGTCTTCGGGACAGAACCTACGAGCAGTACTTC. The V gene is TRBV19, the J gene TRBJ2-7; 7 bases are a match to TRBD1. The germline gives CDR1 LNHDA, CDR2 SQIVND (reference sequence). The length of the CDR3 is 14 residues. After removal of 5 bases from V and 2 bases from J, the junction contained 6 bases not matched to a gene.